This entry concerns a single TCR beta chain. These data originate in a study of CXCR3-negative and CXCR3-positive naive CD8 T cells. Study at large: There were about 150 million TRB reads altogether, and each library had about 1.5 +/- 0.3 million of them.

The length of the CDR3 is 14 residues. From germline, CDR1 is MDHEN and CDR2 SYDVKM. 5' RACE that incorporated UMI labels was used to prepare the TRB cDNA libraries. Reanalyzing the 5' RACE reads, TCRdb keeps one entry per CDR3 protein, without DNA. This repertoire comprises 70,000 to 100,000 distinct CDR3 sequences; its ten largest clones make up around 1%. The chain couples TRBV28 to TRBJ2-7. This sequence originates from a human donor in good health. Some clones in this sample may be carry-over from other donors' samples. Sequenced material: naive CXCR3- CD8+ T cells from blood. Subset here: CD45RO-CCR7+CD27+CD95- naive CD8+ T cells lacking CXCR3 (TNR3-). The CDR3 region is CASSLAGSTYEQYF. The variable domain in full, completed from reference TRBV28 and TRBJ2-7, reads DVKVTQSSRYLVKRTGEKVFLECVQDMDHENMFWYRQDPGLGLRLIYFSYDVKMKEKGDIPEGYSVSREKKERFSLILESASTNQTSMYLCASSLAGSTYEQYFGPGTRLTVT.